This T cell receptor (beta chain) was observed in a study of glioma-infiltrating T cells. Findings and limits, study-wide: Tissue-blood divergence was below expectation in non-neoplastic patients, above in gliomas.

Note on this clonotype: Its specificity is not known.

CDR3 length: 14 amino acids. The V end was cut by 3 bases, the J end by 1 base, with 11 bases between. Looked up from germline, CDR1 is DFQATT and CDR2 is SNEGSKA (reference sequence). Using RNA template, CDR3s of TCR alpha and beta were amplified with iRepertoire arm-PCR. TCRdb re-called the multiplex PCR reads through MiXCR, storing one row per CDR3 protein. Of about 140,000 distinct CDR3 sequences listed, about two fifths are singletons. Sequencing was carried out using glioma tissue, nonneoplastic brain tissue, or PBMCs (not recorded which). The V and J genes are TRBV20-1 and TRBJ2-3, with D perhaps TRBD2 (6 bases). The TCR sequence derives from a human donor with low-grade glioma or glioblastoma, undergoing nonglioma brain surgery, or in good health (not recorded which). The CDR3 loop is CSASLLAGTDTQYF. CDR3 DNA sequence: TGCAGTGCTAGCTTATTAGCGGGCACAGATACGCAGTATTTT.